Described below is a single T cell receptor beta chain sequence and its context. Its antigen is not identified. This specimen comes from a study of cytomegalovirus exposure and HLA in healthy donors. Overall study context: Some 87 million unique TCRs from HLA-typed donors were held in an early release of data. Study results and limitations: A classifier reportedly called cytomegalovirus status with high sensitivity and specificity.

The study ran its PCR with 60 Vbeta and 13 Jbeta primers. Produced via immunoSEQ multiplex PCR; TCRdb's table is partial and in-frame only. The table shows 90,000 or so clones, with more than 75% occurring only once. J gave up 6 bases and V 7 bases, and 6 bases lay outside the gene matches. This CDR3 contains 15 residues. Germline CDR1 LNHDA, CDR2 SQIVND (reference sequence). The clonotype originates from a woman between 50 and 59 years old in good health and CMV-seropositive. The chain is built from TRBV19 and TRBJ2-2; 12 bases line up with TRBD2. The sample taken for sequencing was PBMCs. The chain's CDR3 is CASTLLAGGPGELFF. The CDR3 nucleotides read TGTGCCAGTACCTTACTAGCGGGAGGCCCCGGGGAGCTGTTTTTT.